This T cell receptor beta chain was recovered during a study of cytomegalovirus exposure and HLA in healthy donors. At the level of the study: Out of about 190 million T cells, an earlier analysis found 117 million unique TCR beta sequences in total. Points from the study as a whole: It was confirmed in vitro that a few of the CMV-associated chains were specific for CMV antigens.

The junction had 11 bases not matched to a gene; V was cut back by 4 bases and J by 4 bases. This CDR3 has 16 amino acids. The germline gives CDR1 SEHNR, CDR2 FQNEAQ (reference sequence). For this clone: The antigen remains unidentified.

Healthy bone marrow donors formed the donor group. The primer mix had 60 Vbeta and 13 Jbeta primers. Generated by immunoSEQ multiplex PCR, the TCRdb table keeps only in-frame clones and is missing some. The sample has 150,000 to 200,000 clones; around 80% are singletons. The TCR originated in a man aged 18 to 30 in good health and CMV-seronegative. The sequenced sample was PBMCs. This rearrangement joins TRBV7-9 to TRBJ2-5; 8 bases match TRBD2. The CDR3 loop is CASSSSGGLGRETQYF. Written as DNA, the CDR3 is TGTGCCAGCAGCTCCTCGGGGGGGCTGGGCCGAGAGACCCAGTACTTC. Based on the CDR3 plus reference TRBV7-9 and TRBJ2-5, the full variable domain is DTGVSQNPRHKITKRGQNVTFRCDPISEHNRLYWYRQTLGQGPEFLTYFQNEAQLEKSRLLSDRFSAERPKGSFSTLEIQRTEQGDSAMYLCASSSSGGLGRETQYFGPGTRLLVL.